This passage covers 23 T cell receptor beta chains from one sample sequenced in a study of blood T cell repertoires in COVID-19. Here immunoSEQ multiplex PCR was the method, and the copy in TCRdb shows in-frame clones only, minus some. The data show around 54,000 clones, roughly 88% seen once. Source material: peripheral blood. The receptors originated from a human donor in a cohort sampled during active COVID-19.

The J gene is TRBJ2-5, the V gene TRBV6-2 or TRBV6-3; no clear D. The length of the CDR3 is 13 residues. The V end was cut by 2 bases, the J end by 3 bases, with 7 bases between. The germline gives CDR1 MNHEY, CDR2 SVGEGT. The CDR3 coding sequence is TGTGCCAGCAGTTACCCACCAGAAGAGACCCAGTACTTC. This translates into CASSYPPEETQYF.

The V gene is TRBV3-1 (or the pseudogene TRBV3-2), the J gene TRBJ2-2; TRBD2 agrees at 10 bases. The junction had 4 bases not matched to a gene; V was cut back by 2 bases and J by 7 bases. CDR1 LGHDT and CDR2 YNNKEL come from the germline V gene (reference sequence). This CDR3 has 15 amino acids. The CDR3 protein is CASSQTSGAGGELFF. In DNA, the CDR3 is TGTGCCAGCAGCCAAACTAGCGGGGCGGGCGGGGAGCTGTTTTTT.

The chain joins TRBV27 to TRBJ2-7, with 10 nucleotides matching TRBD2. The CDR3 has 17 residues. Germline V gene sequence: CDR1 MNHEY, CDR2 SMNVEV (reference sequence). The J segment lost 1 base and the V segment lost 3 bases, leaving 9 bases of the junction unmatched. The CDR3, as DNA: TGTGCCAGCAGTTTCTCCTGGACTAGCGGAGGGTCCTACGAGCAGTACTTC. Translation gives CASSFSWTSGGSYEQYF.

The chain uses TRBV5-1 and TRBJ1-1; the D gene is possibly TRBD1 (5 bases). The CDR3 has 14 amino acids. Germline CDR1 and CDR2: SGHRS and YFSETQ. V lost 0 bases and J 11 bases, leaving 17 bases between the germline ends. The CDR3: CASSLDGGGSDAFF. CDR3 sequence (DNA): TGCGCCAGCAGCTTGGACGGGGGTGGAAGTGACGCTTTCTTT.

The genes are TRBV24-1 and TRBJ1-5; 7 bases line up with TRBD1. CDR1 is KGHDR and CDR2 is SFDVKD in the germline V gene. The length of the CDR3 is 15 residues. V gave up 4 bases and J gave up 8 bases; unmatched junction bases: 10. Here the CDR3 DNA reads TGTGCCACCAGTGACCCTGACAGGGCGGATGAGCCCCAGCATTTT. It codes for CATSDPDRADEPQHF.

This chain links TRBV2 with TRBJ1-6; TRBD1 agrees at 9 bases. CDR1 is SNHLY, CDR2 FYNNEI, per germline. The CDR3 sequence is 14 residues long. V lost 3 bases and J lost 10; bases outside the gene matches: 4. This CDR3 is CASSDRTGVSPLHF. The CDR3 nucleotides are TGTGCCAGCAGTGACCGGACAGGGGTCTCACCCCTCCACTTT.

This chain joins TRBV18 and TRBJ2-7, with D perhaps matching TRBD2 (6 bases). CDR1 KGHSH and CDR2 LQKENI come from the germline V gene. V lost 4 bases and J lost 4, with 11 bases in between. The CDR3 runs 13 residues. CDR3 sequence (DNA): TGTGCCAGCTCACAGGGACTCGAATACGAGCAGTACTTC. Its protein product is CASSQGLEYEQYF.

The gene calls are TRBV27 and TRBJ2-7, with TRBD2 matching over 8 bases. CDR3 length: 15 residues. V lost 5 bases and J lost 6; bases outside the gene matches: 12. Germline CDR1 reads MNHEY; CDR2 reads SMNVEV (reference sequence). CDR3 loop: CASSTRGGLTSEQYF. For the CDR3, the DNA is TGTGCCAGCAGTACCCGGGGGGGTTTAACGTCCGAGCAGTACTTC.

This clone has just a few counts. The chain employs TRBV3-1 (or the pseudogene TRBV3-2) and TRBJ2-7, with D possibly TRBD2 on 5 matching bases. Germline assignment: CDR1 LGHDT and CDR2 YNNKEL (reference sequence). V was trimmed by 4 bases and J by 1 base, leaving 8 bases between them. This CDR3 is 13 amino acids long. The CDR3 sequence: CASSRGLSYEQYF. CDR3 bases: TGTGCCAGCAGCCGAGGACTTTCCTACGAGCAGTACTTC.

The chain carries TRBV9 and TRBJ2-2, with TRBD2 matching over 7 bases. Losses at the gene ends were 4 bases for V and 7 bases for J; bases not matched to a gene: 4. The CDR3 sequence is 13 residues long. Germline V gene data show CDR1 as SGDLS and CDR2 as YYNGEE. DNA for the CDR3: TGTGCCAGCAGCCTCTCGGGGGGCGGGGAGCTGTTTTTT. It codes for CASSLSGGGELFF.

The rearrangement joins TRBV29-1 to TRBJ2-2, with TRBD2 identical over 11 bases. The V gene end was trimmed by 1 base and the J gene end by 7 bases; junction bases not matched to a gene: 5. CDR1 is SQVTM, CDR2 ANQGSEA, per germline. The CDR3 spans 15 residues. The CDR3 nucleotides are TGCAGCGTTGAAGCTAGCGGGAGGCCGGGCGGGGAGCTGTTTTTT. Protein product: CSVEASGRPGGELFF.

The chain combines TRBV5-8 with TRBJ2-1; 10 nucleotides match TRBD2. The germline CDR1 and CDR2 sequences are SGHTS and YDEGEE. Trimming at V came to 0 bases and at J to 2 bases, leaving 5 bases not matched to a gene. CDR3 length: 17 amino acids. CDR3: CASSLGLAGFTYNEQFF. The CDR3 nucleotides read TGTGCCAGCAGCTTGGGACTAGCGGGCTTCACCTACAATGAGCAGTTCTTC.

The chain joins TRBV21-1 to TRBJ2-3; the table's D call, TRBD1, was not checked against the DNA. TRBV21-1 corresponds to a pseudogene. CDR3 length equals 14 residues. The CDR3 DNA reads TGTGCCAGCAGCAAGGACACCTACACAGATACGCAGTATTTT. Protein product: CASSKDTYTDTQYF.

CDR3 sequence (DNA): TGTGCCACTAACAAGGAAGGGGGCAGGCGGGATGAGCAGTTCTTC. Amino acids: CATNKEGGRRDEQFF. This chain connects TRBV28 to TRBJ2-1; 7 bases are shared with TRBD1. The CDR3 runs 15 residues. Germline lookup yields CDR1 MDHEN and CDR2 SYDVKM. Losses at the gene ends were 10 bases for V and 8 bases for J; bases not matched to a gene: 17. Full variable domain (rest looked up from reference TRBV28 and TRBJ2-1): DVKVTQSSRYLVKRTGEKVFLECVQDMDHENMFWYRQDPGLGLRLIYFSYDVKMKEKGDIPEGYSVSREKKERFSLILESASTNQTSMYLCATNKEGGRRDEQFFGPGTRLTVL.

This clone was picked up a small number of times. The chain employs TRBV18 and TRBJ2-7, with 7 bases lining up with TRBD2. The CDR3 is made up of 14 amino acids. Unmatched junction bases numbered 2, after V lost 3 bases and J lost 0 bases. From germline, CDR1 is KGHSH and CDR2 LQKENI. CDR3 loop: CASSPGTNSYEQYF. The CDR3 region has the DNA TGTGCCAGCTCACCTGGGACTAACTCCTACGAGCAGTACTTC. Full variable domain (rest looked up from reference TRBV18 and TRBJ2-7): NAGVMQNPRHLVRRRGQEARLRCSPMKGHSHVYWYRQLPEEGLKFMVYLQKENIIDESGMPKERFSAEFPKEGPSILRIQQVVRGDSAAYFCASSPGTNSYEQYFGPGTRLTVT.

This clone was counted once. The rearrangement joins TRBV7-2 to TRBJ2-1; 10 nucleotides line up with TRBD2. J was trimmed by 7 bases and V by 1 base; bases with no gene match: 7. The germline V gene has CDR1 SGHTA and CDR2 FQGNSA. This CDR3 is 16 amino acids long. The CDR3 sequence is CASSLVWTSGFNEQFF. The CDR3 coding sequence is TGTGCCAGCAGCTTAGTCTGGACTAGCGGATTTAATGAGCAGTTCTTC.

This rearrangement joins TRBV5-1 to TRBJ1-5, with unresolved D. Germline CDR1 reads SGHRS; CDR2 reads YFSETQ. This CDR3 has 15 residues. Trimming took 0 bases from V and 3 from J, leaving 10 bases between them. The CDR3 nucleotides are TGCGCCAGCAGCTTGGAACCAGGCGTCAATCAGCCCCAGCATTTT. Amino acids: CASSLEPGVNQPQHF.

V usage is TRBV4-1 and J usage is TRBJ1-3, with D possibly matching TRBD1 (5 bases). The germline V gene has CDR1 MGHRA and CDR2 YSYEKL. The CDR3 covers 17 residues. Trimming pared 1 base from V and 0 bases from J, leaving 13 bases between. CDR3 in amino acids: CASSQAGGANSGNTIYF. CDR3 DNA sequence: TGCGCCAGCAGCCAAGCCGGGGGTGCCAACTCTGGAAACACCATATATTTT.

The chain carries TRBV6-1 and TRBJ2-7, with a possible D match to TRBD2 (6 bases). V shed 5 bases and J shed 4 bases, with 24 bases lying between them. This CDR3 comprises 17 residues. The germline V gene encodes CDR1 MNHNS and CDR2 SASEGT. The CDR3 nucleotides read TGTGCCAGCAGTAAAGGATTGGTCGGGGGAGGAGGTTACGAGCAGTACTTC. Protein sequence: CASSKGLVGGGGYEQYF.

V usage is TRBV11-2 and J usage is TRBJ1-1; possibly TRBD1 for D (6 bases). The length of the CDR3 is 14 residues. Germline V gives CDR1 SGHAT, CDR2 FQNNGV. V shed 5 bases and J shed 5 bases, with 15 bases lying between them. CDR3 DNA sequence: TGTGCCAGCAGCGAGGGACAATGGGGTACTGAAGCTTTCTTT. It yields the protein CASSEGQWGTEAFF.

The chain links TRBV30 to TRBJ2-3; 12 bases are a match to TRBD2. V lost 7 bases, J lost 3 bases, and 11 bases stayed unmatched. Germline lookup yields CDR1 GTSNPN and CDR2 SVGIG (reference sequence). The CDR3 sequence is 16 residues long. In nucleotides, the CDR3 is TGTGCCTCCACACATCTAGCGGGAGGGCCGACAGATACGCAGTATTTT. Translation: CASTHLAGGPTDTQYF.

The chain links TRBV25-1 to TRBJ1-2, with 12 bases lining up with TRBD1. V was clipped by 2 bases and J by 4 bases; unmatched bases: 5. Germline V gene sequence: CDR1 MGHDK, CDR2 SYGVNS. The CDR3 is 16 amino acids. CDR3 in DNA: TGTGCCAGCAGTGAAAGAGGGGGACAGGGGGCCTATGGCTACACCTTC. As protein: CASSERGGQGAYGYTF.

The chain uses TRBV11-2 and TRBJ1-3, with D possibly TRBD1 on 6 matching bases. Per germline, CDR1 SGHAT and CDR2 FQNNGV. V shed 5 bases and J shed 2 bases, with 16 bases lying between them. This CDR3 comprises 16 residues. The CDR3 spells CASSPGRGGTGNTIYF. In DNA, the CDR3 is TGTGCCAGCAGCCCAGGACGAGGGGGAACTGGAAACACCATATATTTT.